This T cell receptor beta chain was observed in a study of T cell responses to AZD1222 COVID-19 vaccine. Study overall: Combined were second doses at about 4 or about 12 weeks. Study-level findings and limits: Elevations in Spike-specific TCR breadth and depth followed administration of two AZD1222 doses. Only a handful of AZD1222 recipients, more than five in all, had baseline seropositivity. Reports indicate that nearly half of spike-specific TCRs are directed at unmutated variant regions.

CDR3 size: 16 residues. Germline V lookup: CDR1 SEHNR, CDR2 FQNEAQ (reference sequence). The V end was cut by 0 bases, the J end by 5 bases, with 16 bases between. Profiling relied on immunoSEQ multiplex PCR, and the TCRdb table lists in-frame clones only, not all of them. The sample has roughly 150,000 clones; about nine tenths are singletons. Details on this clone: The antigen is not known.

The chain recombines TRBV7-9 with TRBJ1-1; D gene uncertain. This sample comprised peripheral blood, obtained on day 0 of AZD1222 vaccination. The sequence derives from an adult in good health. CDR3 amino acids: CASSLARWGGWTEAFF. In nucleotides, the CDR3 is TGTGCCAGCAGCTTAGCGCGGTGGGGTGGGTGGACTGAAGCTTTCTTT.